The 25 T cell receptor beta chains below come from one sample, sequenced in a study of blood T cell repertoires in COVID-19. Sequenced by immunoSEQ multiplex PCR; TCRdb stores in-frame clones only, minus some. The data show about 120,000 clones, with less than 85% seen just once and 2% to 3% held by the top ten. What was sequenced was peripheral blood. These receptors were obtained from a man between 50 and 59 years old with acute or convalescent COVID-19.

The rearrangement links TRBV24-1 to TRBJ2-1; possibly TRBD1 for D (6 bases). Looked up from germline, CDR1 is KGHDR and CDR2 is SFDVKD. The CDR3 covers 16 residues. The V end was cut by 5 bases, the J end by 0 bases, with 13 bases between. Here the CDR3 reads CATSALTGSSYNEQFF. Written as DNA, the CDR3 is TGTGCCACCAGTGCCCTAACAGGGAGCTCCTACAATGAGCAGTTCTTC.

The gene calls are TRBV6-5 and TRBJ2-5, with no clear D. Trimming shortened V by 2 bases and J by 1 base, and 8 bases separated the two germline ends. The germline gives CDR1 MNHEY, CDR2 SVGAGI. CDR3 length: 14 amino acids. The CDR3 here is CASSYKSPQETQYF. The CDR3 coding sequence is TGTGCCAGCAGTTACAAGAGTCCCCAAGAGACCCAGTACTTC.

The rearrangement links TRBV10-2 to TRBJ2-1; 7 positions match TRBD2. The CDR3 runs 14 residues. The ends lost 5 bases at V and 8 bases at J; junction bases unmatched: 9. Germline CDR1 is WSHSY and CDR2 is SAAADI. CDR3 protein: CASSRASGTYEQFF. The CDR3 DNA reads TGCGCCAGCAGTAGGGCTAGCGGAACTTATGAGCAGTTCTTC.

The CDR3, as DNA: TGTGCCAGCAGTTCATCAGGGGTTGGCTACACCTTC. Translating it yields CASSSSGVGYTF. The chain has TRBV12-3 or TRBV12-4 and TRBJ1-2, with D possibly being TRBD1 (6 bases). The CDR3 consists of 12 residues. V was trimmed by 4 bases and J by 7 bases, leaving 10 bases between them.

This clone appeared a single time. This sequence joins TRBV9 and TRBJ1-2; 7 positions match TRBD1. The junction had 6 bases not matched to a gene; V was cut back by 0 bases and J by 7 bases. Germline CDR1 is SGDLS and CDR2 is YYNGEE. The CDR3 is 14 residues long. The CDR3 reads CASSVVSQGGGYTF. The CDR3 nucleotides read TGTGCCAGCAGCGTAGTTTCCCAGGGGGGTGGCTACACCTTC.

The V gene is TRBV9, the J gene TRBJ1-1, with unresolved D. Germline V gene lookup returns CDR1 SGDLS and CDR2 YYNGEE. Trimming cost V 6 bases and J 6 bases, with 24 bases left between them. There are 16 residues in the CDR3. Here the CDR3 DNA reads TGTGCCAGCACCGTGGACGAGGGCCAACAAAAGGCTGAAGCTTTCTTT. It translates to CASTVDEGQQKAEAFF.

Only a few counts were recorded for this clone. The chain recombines TRBV7-9 with TRBJ2-1; D not resolved. The CDR3 contains 15 residues. Trimming removed 0 bases from V and 12 bases from J, with 18 bases in between. Germline CDR1 and CDR2: SEHNR and FQNEAQ (reference sequence). CDR3 protein: CASSLARGYQVWQFF. CDR3 coding DNA: TGTGCCAGCAGCTTAGCGCGTGGGTATCAGGTGTGGCAGTTCTTC.

This clone has only a few counts. This chain links TRBV19 with TRBJ2-3; TRBD1 is a possible D gene (6 bases). The CDR3 length is 15 residues. V was cut by 3 bases and J by 0 bases, with 10 bases left in between. The V gene's germline CDR1 is LNHDA and CDR2 SQIVND (reference sequence). DNA of the CDR3: TGTGCCAGTAGTATGGGGGCGGCTAGCACAGATACGCAGTATTTT. It yields the protein CASSMGAASTDTQYF.

The rearrangement links TRBV12-3 or TRBV12-4 to TRBJ1-2; TRBD1 agrees at 10 bases. V shed 3 bases and J 8 bases; nucleotides not matched to a gene: 3. This CDR3 contains 13 residues. CDR3 protein: CASSFGTGVGYTF. CDR3 coding DNA: TGTGCCAGCAGTTTTGGGACAGGGGTCGGCTACACCTTC.

The chain recombines TRBV6-5 with TRBJ2-1; D gene ambiguous. Trimming shortened V by 2 bases and J by 10 bases, and 6 bases separated the two germline ends. CDR1 MNHEY and CDR2 SVGAGI come from the germline V gene. The CDR3 has 11 residues. CDR3 bases: TGTGCCAGCAGTTACAAGAGGGAGCAGTTCTTC. Protein sequence: CASSYKREQFF.

CDR3 sequence: CASSRDRATDTIYF. CDR3 bases: TGTGCCAGCAGCAGGGACAGGGCCACTGACACCATATATTTT. The rearrangement links TRBV5-4 to TRBJ1-3, with TRBD1 matching over 9 bases. Germline V gene data show CDR1 as SGHNT and CDR2 as YYREEE (reference sequence). After removal of 4 bases from V and 8 bases from J, the junction contained 7 bases not matched to a gene. This CDR3 has 14 amino acids.

The rearrangement links TRBV18 to TRBJ1-2; D is uncertain. Germline assignment: CDR1 KGHSH and CDR2 LQKENI. CDR3 length: 15 residues. V was shortened by 0 bases and J by 4 bases, with 12 bases between the two germline ends. The CDR3 reads CASSPPSPEGYGYTF. The CDR3 nucleotides read TGTGCCAGCTCACCACCGTCCCCGGAGGGCTATGGCTACACCTTC.

This clone was seen more than once but under ten times. The chain is built from TRBV21-1 and TRBJ2-1; TRBD1 is taken as the D call from the table, unchecked against the DNA. TRBV21-1 counts as a pseudogene. The CDR3 contains 11 residues. CDR3 coding DNA: TGTGCCAGCAGCAAAAGGGGCGAGCAGTTCTTC. This gives the protein CASSKRGEQFF.

V usage is TRBV2 and J usage is TRBJ2-7; D perhaps matches TRBD2 (5 bases). Germline V CDR1 and CDR2: SNHLY, FYNNEI. The V end was cut by 7 bases, the J end by 6 bases, with 13 bases between. The CDR3 has 12 amino acids. The CDR3 region has the DNA TGTGCCAGCAACCTGAGGGCCTTCGAGCAGTACTTC. It codes for CASNLRAFEQYF.

J is TRBJ2-1 and V is TRBV13; 7 nucleotides agree with TRBD1. CDR1 is PRHDT, CDR2 FYEKMQ, per germline (reference sequence). The ends lost 5 bases at V and 8 bases at J; junction bases unmatched: 6. This CDR3 contains 13 residues. This CDR3 is CASSLRGMDEQFF. CDR3 DNA sequence: TGTGCCAGCAGCCTCAGGGGGATGGATGAGCAGTTCTTC.

CDR3 DNA sequence: TGTGCTAGTGGTTTGGGGATCGGGACAAGCAATGAGCAGTTCTTC. It translates to CASGLGIGTSNEQFF. V and J are TRBV12-5 and TRBJ2-1; D is possibly TRBD1 (6 bases). The CDR3 totals 15 residues. Looked up from germline, CDR1 is LGHNT and CDR2 is FRNRAP. Between the trimmed V and J ends, which lost 1 base and 6 bases, there was a span of 13 bases.

The chain carries TRBV16 and TRBJ2-1; tentative D call: TRBD2 (5 bases). The V end was cut by 8 bases, the J end by 2 bases, with 16 bases between. This CDR3 has 15 amino acids. CDR1 and CDR2 from the germline V gene are KGHSY and FQNENV. The CDR3 here is CASLAGYDTYNEQFF. For the CDR3, the DNA is TGTGCCAGCCTGGCGGGCTACGATACCTACAATGAGCAGTTCTTC.

The chain combines TRBV6-5 with TRBJ1-3; 9 nucleotides agree with TRBD1. This CDR3 is 14 amino acids long. Germline CDR1 is MNHEY and CDR2 is SVGAGI. Trimming at V came to 4 bases and at J to 3 bases, leaving 1 base not matched to a gene. The CDR3 nucleotides read TGTGCCAGCAGTTGGACAGGGGATGGAAACACCATATATTTT. This gives the protein CASSWTGDGNTIYF.

The chain carries TRBV12-5 and TRBJ1-1; perhaps TRBD1 as D (6 bases). Trimming removed 5 bases from V and 5 bases from J, with 12 bases in between. There are 13 residues in the CDR3. Germline V gives CDR1 LGHNT, CDR2 FRNRAP. This CDR3 reads CASGPNRETEAFF. The CDR3 nucleotides read TGTGCTAGTGGTCCAAACAGGGAGACTGAAGCTTTCTTT.

Regarding this clone: The identical CDR3 is also encoded by other nucleotide sequences in the sample. The chain couples TRBV11-1 to TRBJ1-4; a weak D match, TRBD1 (6 bases). There are 14 residues in the CDR3. From germline, CDR1 is SGHAT and CDR2 FQDESV (reference sequence). Trimming cost V 5 bases and J 2 bases, with 9 bases left between them. CDR3 amino acids: CASSRDRTNEKLFF. The CDR3 nucleotides are TGTGCCAGCAGCCGTGACAGGACTAATGAAAAACTGTTTTTT.

This clone was counted only a few times. The chain joins TRBV7-9 to TRBJ1-6, with D perhaps TRBD1 (5 bases). V dropped 4 bases and J dropped 10 bases, with 17 bases sitting between them. CDR1 and CDR2 from the germline V gene are SEHNR and FQNEAQ (reference sequence). CDR3 length equals 15 residues. CDR3 protein: CASSSTGRGDSPLHF. CDR3 nucleotides: TGTGCCAGCAGCTCCACGGGGAGGGGAGACTCACCCCTCCACTTT.

This chain uses TRBV11-3 with TRBJ2-1; 8 nucleotides match TRBD1. The J segment lost 2 bases and the V segment lost 7 bases, leaving 10 bases of the junction unmatched. The CDR3 covers 16 residues. Germline V gene data show CDR1 as SGHNT and CDR2 as YENEEA. CDR3 in DNA: TGTGCCAGCACCCCCTCGGACAGGGCTGCCTACAATGAGCAGTTCTTC. Translating it yields CASTPSDRAAYNEQFF. The full variable domain, its missing parts supplied by reference TRBV11-3 and TRBJ2-1, is EAGVVQSPRYKIIEKKQPVAFWCNPISGHNTLYWYLQNLGQGPELLIRYENEEAVDDSQLPKDRFSAERLKGVDSTLKIQPAELGDSAVYLCASTPSDRAAYNEQFFGPGTRLTVL.

The chain uses TRBV21-1 and TRBJ1-4; the table's D call, TRBD1, has no DNA check behind it. TRBV21-1 is recorded as a pseudogene. The CDR3 sequence is 19 residues long. CDR3 sequence reads: CASSKALGQGWGTNEKLFF. The CDR3 region has the DNA TGTGCCAGCAGCAAAGCGCTCGGACAGGGATGGGGAACTAATGAAAAACTGTTTTTT.

The chain carries TRBV7-3 and TRBJ2-2; TRBD1 might be the D (5 bases). In germline, CDR1 is SGHTA, CDR2 FQGTGA. The ends were cut back, 6 bases at V and 4 bases at J, with 18 bases in the middle. The CDR3 runs to 16 residues. Here the CDR3 reads CASSSRVGALTGELFF. The CDR3 DNA is TGTGCCAGCAGTTCACGAGTAGGGGCCCTCACCGGGGAGCTGTTTTTT.

About this clone: One junction end disagrees with the germline gene, perhaps due to a read error. CDR3 in amino acids: CASSVRFNSPLHF. CDR3 coding DNA: TGTGCCAGCAGCGTCCGGTTTAATTCGCCCCTCCACTTT. The V call is TRBV9, the J call TRBJ1-6, with unresolved D. The CDR3 covers 13 residues. Per germline, CDR1 SGDLS and CDR2 YYNGEE.